This TCR beta chain was identified in a study of cytomegalovirus exposure and HLA in healthy donors. The CDR3 extends over 15 amino acids. V lost 5 bases, J lost 5 bases, and 9 bases stayed unmatched. In germline, CDR1 is SGHAT, CDR2 FQNNGV. Findings and caveats of the study: Sequencing had likely introduced a cluster of highly shared sequence variants as an artifact. By HLA locus, TCR association rates varied in a later analysis, with DRB1 showing the most and HLA-C the fewest.

This PCR relied on a set of 60 Vbeta primers and 13 Jbeta primers. Repertoires were generated with immunoSEQ multiplex PCR, while TCRdb's copy carries only in-frame clones and drops some. The profile covers about 200,000 clones, with 82% appearing a single time and under 7.5% taken by the ten largest. As regards this clone: Its antigen remains unknown.

The TCR was taken from a woman between 45 and 60 years old in good health and CMV-seropositive. This chain uses TRBV11-2 with TRBJ1-2; 9 nucleotides match TRBD1. Sample: PBMCs. The CDR3 nucleotides are TGTGCCAGCAGCCGGAGGGACAGGGCTCCTTATGGCTACACCTTC. It translates to CASSRRDRAPYGYTF.